The 4 T cell receptor beta chains reported below all come from one sample, sequenced in a study of a mutant IDH1 vaccine in newly diagnosed glioma. Which antigens these TCRs recognize remains unknown. Documented time point: week 47, end of study. With topical imiquimod, each dose of the vaccine consisted of 300 ug of mutant IDH1 20-mer peptide. The method was immunoSEQ multiplex PCR; TCRdb's version includes in-frame clones alone and lacks a portion of them. The profile shows tens of thousands of clones, roughly 91% of them singletons. Sequencing was performed on PBMCs, taken from a glioma patient whose treatment included an IDH1 peptide vaccine. The receptors were gathered from a woman aged 45 to 65 with glioma.

The chain is built from TRBV27 and TRBJ1-5; tentatively, D is TRBD1 (5 bases). Germline CDR1 is MNHEY and CDR2 is SMNVEV (reference sequence). Trimming pared 4 bases from V and 1 base from J, leaving 14 bases between. CDR3 length equals 16 residues. CDR3 nucleotides: TGTGCCAGCAGTTCCGGACGGAGGGGAAGCAATCAGCCCCAGCATTTT. This translates into CASSSGRRGSNQPQHF.

This clone was seen only once. The rearrangement uses TRBV10-3 and TRBJ1-5, with 11 bases aligning to TRBD1. Germline trimming cut 5 bases from V and 6 bases from J; bases unmatched to any gene: 6. Germline loops: CDR1 ENHRY, CDR2 SYGVKD. The CDR3 has 15 amino acids. The CDR3 loop reads CAISPGQGAFQPQHF. CDR3 coding DNA: TGTGCCATCAGTCCCGGACAGGGGGCGTTTCAGCCCCAGCATTTT.

The CDR3, as DNA: TGTGCCAGCAGTTTTCGAGACGGATCATACGAGCAGTACTTC. It yields the protein CASSFRDGSYEQYF. The gene calls are TRBV28 and TRBJ2-7; D unclear. With 3 bases removed from V and 4 bases from J, the gap between germline ends came to 13 bases. Germline CDR1 MDHEN, CDR2 SYDVKM. The CDR3 is 14 amino acids.

CDR3 bases: TGTGCCAGCAGCGTAGACAGGGACTTAGAGACCCAGTACTTC. Encoded protein: CASSVDRDLETQYF. J is TRBJ2-5 and V is TRBV9; D tentatively reads TRBD1 or TRBD2 (6 bases each). CDR1 is SGDLS, CDR2 YYNGEE, per germline. CDR3 length: 14 residues. Trimming removed 0 bases from V and 4 bases from J, with 10 bases in between.